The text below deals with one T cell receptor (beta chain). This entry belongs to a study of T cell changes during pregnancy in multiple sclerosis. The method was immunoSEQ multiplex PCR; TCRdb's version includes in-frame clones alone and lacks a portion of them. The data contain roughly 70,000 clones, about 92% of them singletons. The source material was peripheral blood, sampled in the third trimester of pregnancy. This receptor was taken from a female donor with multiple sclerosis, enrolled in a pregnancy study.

CDR3 loop: CSVGAGYEQYF. Here the CDR3 DNA reads TGCAGCGTTGGAGCGGGCTACGAGCAGTACTTC. The chain uses TRBV29-1 and TRBJ2-7, with a tentative D call TRBD2 (6 bases). With 4 bases removed from V and 3 bases from J, the gap between germline ends came to 7 bases. The CDR3 is 11 residues long. Germline loops: CDR1 SQVTM, CDR2 ANQGSEA.